The 28 T cell receptor beta chains in this list originate from one sample, sequenced in a study of post-analysis software for immune sequencing data. Study-level points and caveats: Five TRBV segments were more frequent in patients than controls; TRBV5-6, TRBV5-1 and TRBV20-1 belonged to this group.

No antigen has been assigned to these receptors. Presence of unique molecular identifiers characterized the TCR beta cDNA libraries. TCRdb passed the PCR reads through MiXCR, listing each CDR3 protein once. The sample includes 740,000 or so distinct CDR3 sequences, approximately 57% of them seen just once. The sample consisted of blood. These receptors originate from a girl between 5 and 17 years old with multiple sclerosis.

This sequence joins TRBV3-1 and TRBJ1-5, with 10 nucleotides matching TRBD1. This CDR3 has 15 amino acids. CDR1 and CDR2 (germline): LGHDT, YNNKEL (reference sequence). V shed 4 bases, J shed 6 bases, and the junction held 6 bases outside the gene matches. Here the CDR3 DNA reads TGTGCCAGCAGCCCGACAGGGGGCGGAGGTCAGCCCCAGCATTTT. Translated: CASSPTGGGGQPQHF.

V usage is TRBV7-9 and J usage is TRBJ2-7; possible D gene TRBD2, 5 bases. This CDR3 contains 16 residues. Germline lookup yields CDR1 SEHNR and CDR2 FQNEAQ (reference sequence). V lost 5 bases, J lost 0 bases, and 17 bases lay in between. The CDR3 DNA sequence: TGTGCCAGCAGCCTTACGGAGAGAGGGAACTCCTACGAGCAGTACTTC. Translating gives CASSLTERGNSYEQYF.

The chain recombines TRBV6-5 with TRBJ1-2, with a tentative D call TRBD1 (5 bases). The germline CDR1 and CDR2 sequences are MNHEY and SVGAGI. The CDR3 covers 14 residues. V was trimmed by 5 bases and J by 1 base, leaving 11 bases between them. The CDR3 region has the DNA TGTGCCAGCAGTCCGGGACGGATTAACTATGGCTACACCTTC. It translates to CASSPGRINYGYTF.

The genes are TRBV4-1 and TRBJ1-2, with D perhaps TRBD1 (6 bases). This CDR3 has 15 residues. Germline V gene lookup returns CDR1 MGHRA and CDR2 YSYEKL. V was pared by 4 bases and J by 1 base, with 13 bases between. Here the CDR3 reads CASSLQTGSNYGYTF. CDR3 bases: TGCGCCAGCAGCCTTCAAACAGGGAGTAACTATGGCTACACCTTC.

This chain joins TRBV7-2 and TRBJ2-3; 9 nucleotides match TRBD2. V lost 7 bases and J lost 2; bases outside the gene matches: 7. CDR1 is SGHTA and CDR2 is FQGNSA in the germline V gene. This CDR3 comprises 15 residues. As DNA, the CDR3 is TGTGCCAGCACCATAAGCGGGAGGACCACAGATACGCAGTATTTT. As protein: CASTISGRTTDTQYF. The complete variable domain, with remaining parts taken from reference TRBV7-2 and TRBJ2-3, reads GAGVSQSPSNKVTEKGKDVELRCDPISGHTALYWYRQSLGQGLEFLIYFQGNSAPDKSGLPSDRFSAERTGGSVSTLTIQRTQQEDSAVYLCASTISGRTTDTQYFGPGTRLTVL.

The chain has TRBV29-1 and TRBJ2-4; D is undetermined. The J call may be mistaken, given a closer DNA end match to TRBJ2-7. CDR3 size: 10 residues. Germline CDR1 and CDR2: SQVTM and ANQGSEA. In nucleotides, the CDR3 is TGCAGCGGTCTAACCCACGAGCAGTACTTC. Protein sequence: CSGLTHEQYF.

V gene TRBV5-5 combines with J gene TRBJ2-7, with D hard to call. The CDR3 runs 12 residues. Trimming cost V 1 base and J 7 bases, with 9 bases left between them. Germline V gives CDR1 SGHKS, CDR2 YYEKEE (reference sequence). DNA for the CDR3: TGTGCCAGCAGCTTGAATGAGCATGAGCAGTACTTC. Translated: CASSLNEHEQYF.

This chain uses TRBV10-3 with TRBJ2-4, with D perhaps TRBD1 or TRBD2 (5 bases each). The CDR3 consists of 15 residues. The ends were cut back, 0 bases at V and 3 bases at J, with 9 bases in the middle. Germline V gives CDR1 ENHRY, CDR2 SYGVKD. The CDR3 bases are TGTGCCATCAGTGAGTCGACTGGGGGCAAAAACATTCAGTACTTC. It codes for CAISESTGGKNIQYF.

The chain couples TRBV5-1 to TRBJ2-5; no clear D. The J call may be in error: the DNA end matches TRBJ2-7 better. The CDR3 sequence is 14 residues long. Germline CDR1 SGHRS, CDR2 YFSETQ. The CDR3 DNA is TGCGCCAGCAGCTTGGGGCTGTCTGTGGACGAGCAGTACTTC. This gives the protein CASSLGLSVDEQYF.

The rearrangement joins TRBV25-1 to TRBJ2-1; the D is unclear. The CDR3 has 18 amino acids. CDR1 is MGHDK and CDR2 is SYGVNS in the germline V gene. Trimming pared 3 bases from V and 0 bases from J, leaving 18 bases between. In DNA, the CDR3 is TGTGCCAGCAGTGAGCTCCCTGGACGGAGAAGCTCCTACAATGAGCAGTTCTTC. Translated: CASSELPGRRSSYNEQFF.

The chain links TRBV20-1 to TRBJ2-5; TRBD2 matches 8 bases. This CDR3 comprises 17 residues. Germline trimming cut 1 base from V and 1 base from J; bases unmatched to any gene: 11. Germline V lookup: CDR1 DFQATT, CDR2 SNEGSKA (reference sequence). The CDR3 DNA sequence: TGCAGTGCTAGAGTGGGGCGGGAGGCCCAACTCCAAGAGACCCAGTACTTC. The encoded protein is CSARVGREAQLQETQYF.

This clonotype was seen only a few times. This CDR3 reads CASGAWGTVVGYTF. The CDR3 DNA reads as TGTGCTAGTGGGGCCTGGGGGACAGTAGTTGGCTACACCTTC. The chain combines TRBV12-5 with TRBJ1-2, with 7 bases identical to TRBD1. Germline V gives CDR1 LGHNT, CDR2 FRNRAP. The trim removed 6 bases at V and 7 bases at J, leaving 11 bases unmatched. The CDR3 length is 14 residues.

This clonotype was seen more than once but under ten times. This rearrangement joins TRBV3-1 to TRBJ2-7, with D tentatively TRBD2 (5 bases). V lost 1 base and J 3 bases, leaving 10 bases between the germline ends. The CDR3 length is 14 residues. Germline loops: CDR1 LGHDT, CDR2 YNNKEL (reference sequence). CDR3: CASSQAPGIYEQYF. DNA for the CDR3: TGTGCCAGCAGCCAAGCGCCGGGGATCTACGAGCAGTACTTC.

This chain joins TRBV11-2 and TRBJ2-7, with TRBD2 as a possible D gene (6 bases). The germline gives CDR1 SGHAT, CDR2 FQNNGV. The CDR3 has 15 amino acids. V shed 4 bases and J shed 0 bases, with 13 bases lying between them. CDR3 DNA: TGTGCCAGCAGCTATGACACCGGGGGCTCCTACGAGCAGTACTTC. As protein: CASSYDTGGSYEQYF.

This chain uses TRBV12-3 or TRBV12-4 with TRBJ2-5, with a tentative D call TRBD2 (7 bases). Trimming removed 5 bases at V and 11 bases at J, with 18 bases between. CDR3 length equals 13 residues. For the CDR3, the DNA is TGTGCCAGCAGTCCCTCGGGGGGCTCCCCGCAGTACTTC. Translated, it gives CASSPSGGSPQYF.

The V gene is TRBV7-2, the J gene TRBJ1-2; 9 positions agree with TRBD1. This CDR3 is built from 15 residues. V lost 5 bases and J lost 3; bases outside the gene matches: 7. CDR1 is SGHTA and CDR2 is FQGNSA in the germline V gene. Written as DNA, the CDR3 is TGTGCCAGCAGCCTAGGGACAGGGTCTCACTATGGCTACACCTTC. Translation: CASSLGTGSHYGYTF.

This clonotype came up a few times. The rearrangement uses TRBV9 and TRBJ2-7, with 9 nucleotides matching TRBD1. Germline assignment: CDR1 SGDLS and CDR2 YYNGEE. This CDR3 is built from 15 residues. The V gene end was trimmed by 3 bases and the J gene end by 6 bases; junction bases not matched to a gene: 10. The CDR3 is CASSASGTGIGEQYF. DNA of the CDR3: TGTGCCAGCAGCGCTTCCGGGACAGGGATTGGCGAGCAGTACTTC.

Points on this clonotype: The junction differs from germline at one of its ends, possibly a read error. V and J are TRBV6-1 and TRBJ1-2, with 12 bases lining up with TRBD1. The germline gives CDR1 MNHNS, CDR2 SASEGT. The CDR3 loop spans 16 amino acids. The chain's CDR3 is CASREGGQGARYGYTF. The CDR3 region has the DNA TGTGCCAGCAGAGAAGGGGGACAGGGGGCGCGGTATGGCTACACCTTC.

The chain uses TRBV9 and TRBJ1-5; no clear D. CDR1 and CDR2 from the germline V gene are SGDLS and YYNGEE. Trimming took off 4 bases at V and 2 bases at J, with 13 bases between the two ends. The CDR3 extends over 15 amino acids. The CDR3 spells CASSPTGQGNQPQHF. DNA of the CDR3: TGTGCCAGCAGCCCAACGGGCCAGGGCAATCAGCCCCAGCATTTT.

The rearrangement links TRBV2 to TRBJ2-7; D remains ambiguous. The CDR3 consists of 14 residues. Germline V gives CDR1 SNHLY, CDR2 FYNNEI. Trimming removed 4 bases from V and 1 base from J, with 11 bases in between. CDR3 sequence reads: CASSVLEGSYEQYF. CDR3 bases: TGTGCCAGCAGTGTACTGGAAGGATCCTACGAGCAGTACTTC. Filled out from reference TRBV2 and TRBJ2-7, the complete variable domain reads EPEVTQTPSHQVTQMGQEVILRCVPISNHLYFYWYRQILGQKVEFLVSFYNNEISEKSEIFDDQFSVERPDGSNFTLKIRSTKLEDSAMYFCASSVLEGSYEQYFGPGTRLTVT.

V usage is TRBV20-1 and J usage is TRBJ2-1; no reliable D call. This CDR3 region has 12 residues. Germline V gives CDR1 DFQATT, CDR2 SNEGSKA (reference sequence). Deletions cut 6 bases from V and 5 bases from J, with 11 bases between. For the CDR3, the DNA is TGCAGTGCCCTCTTGGCCAACAATGAGCAGTTCTTC. Translating it yields CSALLANNEQFF.

The chain combines TRBV13 with TRBJ2-4, with TRBD2 identical over 12 bases. The J call is uncertain, as TRBJ2-7 better fits the DNA end. CDR1 is PRHDT and CDR2 is FYEKMQ in the germline V gene (reference sequence). CDR3 length: 15 amino acids. CDR3 loop: CASSGRTSGTYEQYF. The CDR3 DNA is TGTGCCAGCAGCGGCAGGACTAGCGGGACCTACGAGCAGTACTTC.

The chain couples TRBV6-6 to TRBJ2-3; 14 bases are shared with TRBD2. Trimming at V came to 2 bases and at J to 9 bases, leaving 4 bases not matched to a gene. CDR1 and CDR2 from the germline V gene are MNHNY and SVGAGI (reference sequence). This CDR3 spans 15 amino acids. The CDR3 DNA reads TGTGCCAGCAGTTACGCGACTAGCGGGGGGGCAACGCAGTATTTT. Amino acids: CASSYATSGGATQYF.

The rearrangement joins TRBV10-3 to TRBJ2-2; no firm D call. Between the trimmed V and J ends, which lost 5 bases and 4 bases, there was a span of 17 bases. This CDR3 comprises 16 residues. Germline CDR1 reads ENHRY; CDR2 reads SYGVKD. CDR3 amino acids: CAISKSGGVRTGELFF. The CDR3 region has the DNA TGTGCCATCAGTAAGAGTGGTGGCGTACGCACCGGGGAGCTGTTTTTT.

V and J are TRBV7-9 and TRBJ1-4, with TRBD1 identical over 8 bases. The V and J ends lost 5 bases and 3 bases, in that order; junction bases with no gene match: 5. CDR3 length equals 15 residues. Germline V gene sequence: CDR1 SEHNR, CDR2 FQNEAQ (reference sequence). The CDR3 sequence is CASSPGDRPNEKLFF. The CDR3 DNA is TGTGCCAGCAGCCCCGGGGACAGGCCTAATGAAAAACTGTTTTTT.

In this sample, this clonotype turned up once. The rearrangement joins TRBV20-1 to TRBJ2-7; 12 positions agree with TRBD2. Trimming at V came to 5 bases and at J to 3 bases, leaving 11 bases not matched to a gene. Germline lookup yields CDR1 DFQATT and CDR2 SNEGSKA (reference sequence). The CDR3 is 16 amino acids. DNA of the CDR3: TGCAGTGCTTCTCCTAGCGGGGGGGCTATAAACTACGAGCAGTACTTC. This sequence encodes CSASPSGGAINYEQYF.

The chain links TRBV29-1 to TRBJ1-1; D perhaps matches TRBD1 (6 bases). This CDR3 has 16 amino acids. Germline loops: CDR1 SQVTM, CDR2 ANQGSEA. Trimming cost V 7 bases and J 4 bases, with 25 bases left between them. The CDR3 DNA sequence: TGCAGCGCCTCACGGGGGACCAGGGGTTTCGGCACTGAAGCTTTCTTT. Translating gives CSASRGTRGFGTEAFF.

The chain uses TRBV29-1 and TRBJ1-1; weak D call: TRBD1 (5 bases). V was clipped by 7 bases and J by 1 base, with 13 bases between them. Per germline, CDR1 SQVTM and CDR2 ANQGSEA. CDR3 length equals 13 residues. The CDR3 bases are TGCAGCGCATGGGACGGCAGGAACACTGAAGCTTTCTTT. Translating it yields CSAWDGRNTEAFF.